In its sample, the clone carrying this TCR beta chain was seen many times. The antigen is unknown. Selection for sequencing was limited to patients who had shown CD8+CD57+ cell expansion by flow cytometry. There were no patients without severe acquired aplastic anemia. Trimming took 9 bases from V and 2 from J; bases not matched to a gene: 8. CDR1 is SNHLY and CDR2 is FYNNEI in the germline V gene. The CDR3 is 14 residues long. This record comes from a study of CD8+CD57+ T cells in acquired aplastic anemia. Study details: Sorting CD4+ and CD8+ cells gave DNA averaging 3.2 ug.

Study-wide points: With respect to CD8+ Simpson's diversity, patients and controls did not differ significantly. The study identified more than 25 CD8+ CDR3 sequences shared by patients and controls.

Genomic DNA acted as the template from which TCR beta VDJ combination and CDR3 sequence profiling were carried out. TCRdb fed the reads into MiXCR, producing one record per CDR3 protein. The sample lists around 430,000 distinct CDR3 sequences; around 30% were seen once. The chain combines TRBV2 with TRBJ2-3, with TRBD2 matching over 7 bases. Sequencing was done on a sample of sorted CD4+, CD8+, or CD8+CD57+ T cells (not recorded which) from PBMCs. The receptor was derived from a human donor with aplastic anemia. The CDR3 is CASAGTTITDTQYF. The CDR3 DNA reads TGTGCCAGTGCCGGGACTACCATCACAGATACGCAGTATTTT.